The 8 T cell receptor beta chains below were found in one sample sequenced in a study of blood T cell repertoires in COVID-19. The assay was immunoSEQ multiplex PCR, and TCRdb's table has in-frame clones only and misses some. There are some 200,000 clones in the sample; 84% occur only once, and 5.1% lies in the top ten. Sequencing was performed on peripheral blood. The receptors shown here come from an older woman who had recovered from COVID-19.

The J gene is TRBJ2-5, the V gene TRBV4-2, with 12 bases identical to TRBD2. The CDR3 covers 16 residues. Germline CDR1 reads LGHNA; CDR2 reads YNFKEQ. With 3 bases clipped from V and 4 bases from J, the junction kept 6 bases outside the gene matches. The CDR3 sequence is CASSQELAGGPETQYF. Here the CDR3 DNA reads TGTGCCAGCAGCCAGGAGCTAGCGGGGGGGCCAGAGACCCAGTACTTC.

The gene calls are TRBV7-9 and TRBJ2-5, with 13 bases that match TRBD2. Germline CDR1 SEHNR, CDR2 FQNEAQ (reference sequence). Trimming cost V 5 bases and J 5 bases; bases outside gene matches: 11. The CDR3 length is 17 residues. CDR3 nucleotides: TGTGCCAGCAGCCCCCCGGGACTAGCGGGGAGCCTGGAGACCCAGTACTTC. As protein: CASSPPGLAGSLETQYF.

This clone was seen only once. The rearrangement uses TRBV4-2 and TRBJ2-7; 11 bases are shared with TRBD2. Germline assignment: CDR1 LGHNA and CDR2 YNFKEQ. CDR3 length equals 16 residues. The V and J ends lost 0 bases and 6 bases, in that order; junction bases with no gene match: 7. The chain's CDR3 is CASSQEGLAGGGEQYF. The CDR3 region has the DNA TGTGCCAGCAGCCAAGAGGGTCTAGCGGGGGGAGGCGAGCAGTACTTC.

The chain is built from TRBV19 and TRBJ1-1, with D possibly matching TRBD1 (5 bases). This CDR3 comprises 15 residues. The germline gives CDR1 LNHDA, CDR2 SQIVND (reference sequence). Trimming pared 1 base from V and 4 bases from J, leaving 13 bases between. The CDR3 DNA follows: TGTGCCAGTAGTATAGCCCGACAGAGACCCACTGAAGCTTTCTTT. Amino acids: CASSIARQRPTEAFF.

This clone occurred a few times. The chain employs TRBV7-8 and TRBJ2-3; D remains ambiguous. Germline V gene data show CDR1 as SGHVS and CDR2 as FQNEAQ. V was pared by 0 bases and J by 2 bases, with 6 bases between. CDR3 length: 14 amino acids. The CDR3 loop reads CASSLAAVTDTQYF. The CDR3 bases are TGTGCCAGCAGCTTAGCGGCCGTCACAGATACGCAGTATTTT.

The V and J genes are TRBV5-1 and TRBJ2-5, with 8 bases that match TRBD2. The CDR3 length is 15 residues. Germline V gene data show CDR1 as SGHRS and CDR2 as YFSETQ. V was pared by 3 bases and J by 5 bases, with 9 bases of the junction left unmatched. DNA of the CDR3: TGCGCCAGCAGCTCCGGCGGTAGCGGGGTTGAGACCCAGTACTTC. Its translation is CASSSGGSGVETQYF.

The chain uses TRBV5-6 and TRBJ1-1; tentative D call: TRBD1 (6 bases). Germline assignment: CDR1 SGHDT and CDR2 YYEEEE. There are 14 residues in the CDR3. Trimming pared 6 bases from V and 2 bases from J, leaving 14 bases between. The CDR3: CASNRGGANTEAFF. As DNA, the CDR3 is TGTGCCAGCAATAGAGGGGGGGCAAACACTGAAGCTTTCTTT.

This sequence joins TRBV5-1 and TRBJ2-1; 7 bases match TRBD1. Trimming took 0 bases from V and 3 from J; bases not matched to a gene: 3. The V gene's germline CDR1 is SGHRS and CDR2 YFSETQ. This CDR3 comprises 15 residues. CDR3 in amino acids: CASSLAAGGYNEQFF. The CDR3 DNA sequence: TGCGCCAGCAGCTTGGCCGCAGGGGGCTACAATGAGCAGTTCTTC.